The entry below gives a single T cell receptor (beta chain) sequence along with its context. The data were taken from a study of blood T cell repertoires in COVID-19. About the research overall: Acute and convalescent COVID-19 samples came from the United States, Italy and Spain.

Germline V gene sequence: CDR1 MDHEN, CDR2 SYDVKM. The J segment lost 2 bases and the V segment lost 7 bases, leaving 3 bases of the junction unmatched. The CDR3 covers 14 residues. The method was immunoSEQ multiplex PCR; TCRdb's version includes in-frame clones alone and lacks a portion of them. Here the sample spans 200,000 to 250,000 clones, roughly 80% being singletons. This receptor was identified in a woman older than 75 with active or convalescent COVID-19. The sequenced sample was peripheral blood. The chain couples TRBV28 to TRBJ1-2, with 11 bases lining up with TRBD1. This CDR3 reads CASTRDRGNYGYTF. For the CDR3, the DNA is TGTGCCAGCACGAGGGACAGGGGGAACTATGGCTACACCTTC.